The 12 T cell receptor beta chains below come from one sample, sequenced in a study of post-analysis software for immune sequencing data. General observations from the study: TRBV5-6, TRBV5-1 and TRBV20-1 were among four or five TRBV segments more frequent in patients than controls.

The authors incorporated unique molecular identifiers into the TCR beta cDNA libraries. TCRdb recomputed calls from the PCR reads with MiXCR, one row per CDR3 protein. The repertoire holds 750,000 to 950,000 distinct CDR3 sequences, with roughly 50% as singletons. Their specific antigens are unknown. Material for sequencing was blood. All receptors derive from a girl between 5 and 17 years old with multiple sclerosis.

This clonotype has a single count. V is TRBV7-6 and J is TRBJ2-7, with D hard to call. This CDR3 is 13 amino acids long. In germline, CDR1 is SGHVS, CDR2 FNYEAQ. Between the trimmed V and J ends, which lost 6 bases and 4 bases, there was a span of 13 bases. This CDR3 reads CASSPLNGYEQYF. The DNA of the CDR3 is TGTGCCAGCAGTCCTCTGAACGGTTACGAGCAGTACTTC. Supplemented by reference TRBV7-6 and TRBJ2-7, the full variable domain reads GAGVSQSPRYKVTKRGQDVALRCDPISGHVSLYWYRQALGQGPEFLTYFNYEAQQDKSGLPNDRFSAERPEGSISTLTIQRTEQRDSAMYRCASSPLNGYEQYFGPGTRLTVT.

The chain carries TRBV2 and TRBJ2-7; 9 bases are shared with TRBD2. The trim removed 3 bases at V and 1 base at J, leaving 7 bases unmatched. The CDR3 has 16 residues. Germline V gene lookup returns CDR1 SNHLY and CDR2 FYNNEI. CDR3: CASSDPRTSVSYEQYF. CDR3 in DNA: TGTGCCAGCAGTGACCCTAGGACTAGCGTTTCCTACGAGCAGTACTTC.

In regard to this clonotype: A junction boundary mismatches the germline segment, possibly from a read error. CDR3 coding DNA: TGTGCCAGCAGTTACTCCGAAAGGGGAGCGCCCTATGGTTACACCTTC. Translated: CASSYSERGAPYGYTF. This chain connects TRBV6-5 to TRBJ1-2; a weak D match, TRBD1 (5 bases). Germline values: CDR1 MNHEY, CDR2 SVGAGI. The CDR3 covers 16 residues.

The chain couples TRBV20-1 to TRBJ2-1; 11 bases align to TRBD2. Germline CDR1 is DFQATT and CDR2 is SNEGSKA (reference sequence). This CDR3 has 14 amino acids. V lost 5 bases to trimming and J lost 8 bases; unmatched junction nucleotides: 8. The CDR3 nucleotides are TGCAGTGCTTGTAGCGGGAGGGCCCGAGATGAGCAGTTCTTC. Amino acid sequence: CSACSGRARDEQFF.

The V call is TRBV20-1, the J call TRBJ2-1; no clear D. V lost 5 bases to trimming and J lost 0 bases, with 14 bases between them. In germline, CDR1 is DFQATT, CDR2 SNEGSKA (reference sequence). This CDR3 region has 15 residues. CDR3 loop: CSAFRRISSYNEQFF. CDR3 coding DNA: TGCAGTGCTTTCAGACGGATTAGCTCCTACAATGAGCAGTTCTTC.

In its sample, this clonotype was seen a few times. V and J are TRBV4-1 and TRBJ2-5, with a weak D call TRBD1 (6 bases). Germline CDR1 reads MGHRA; CDR2 reads YSYEKL. The CDR3 is made up of 15 amino acids. Trimming took off 1 base at V and 2 bases at J, with 11 bases between the two ends. CDR3 bases: TGCGCCAGCAGCCAAGCTGGCAGGGGACAAGAGACCCAGTACTTC. Encoded protein: CASSQAGRGQETQYF.

The rearrangement links TRBV20-1 to TRBJ2-7; TRBD2 matches 7 bases. Germline assignment: CDR1 DFQATT and CDR2 SNEGSKA (reference sequence). The CDR3 has 14 residues. J was trimmed by 4 bases and V by 1 base; bases with no gene match: 7. This chain's CDR3 is CSARGGGIPYEQYF. The CDR3 DNA reads TGCAGTGCTAGAGGGGGAGGGATACCATACGAGCAGTACTTC.

This clonotype turned up a few times. The chain joins TRBV13 to TRBJ2-7, with D perhaps TRBD1 (6 bases). CDR3 length equals 14 residues. Germline V gene sequence: CDR1 PRHDT, CDR2 FYEKMQ (reference sequence). V was shortened by 5 bases and J by 3 bases, with 14 bases between the two germline ends. The DNA of the CDR3 is TGTGCCAGCAGCCTGAGGGCAGGGGACTACGAGCAGTACTTC. Translating it yields CASSLRAGDYEQYF.

V is TRBV10-3 and J is TRBJ2-4; TRBD1 is a possible D gene (5 bases). Judging by the DNA end, TRBJ2-7 fits better; the J call may be wrong. CDR1 ENHRY and CDR2 SYGVKD come from the germline V gene. CDR3 length: 13 residues. CDR3 sequence: CAGQDSPTYEQYF. The DNA for the CDR3 is TGTGCGGGGCAGGATAGTCCCACCTACGAGCAGTACTTC.

Worth noting for this clonotype: An end of the junction does not agree with germline; a read error may underlie this. This chain connects TRBV20-1 to TRBJ2-1; 11 bases align to TRBD2. CDR3 length equals 15 residues. Germline loops: CDR1 DFQATT, CDR2 SNEGSKA (reference sequence). The DNA for the CDR3 is TGCAGTGCTAGGGCACTAGCGGGGGCATATAATGAGCGGTTCTTC. Protein: CSARALAGAYNERFF.

To note about this clonotype: An end of the junction does not agree with germline; a read error may underlie this. The chain recombines TRBV27 with TRBJ1-4; a weak D match, TRBD1 (6 bases). This CDR3 contains 17 residues. Germline V gives CDR1 MNHEY, CDR2 SMNVEV (reference sequence). CDR3 sequence: CASSYEGGGRSNEKLFF. The CDR3 DNA follows: TGTGCCAGCAGTTATGAAGGAGGGGGACGCAGTAATGAAAAGCTGTTTTTT.

This chain connects TRBV12-3 or TRBV12-4 to TRBJ1-1; a weak D match, TRBD1 (6 bases). The ends were cut back, 6 bases at V and 1 base at J, with 15 bases in the middle. The CDR3 is made up of 15 amino acids. CDR3 protein: CASSRGGPGNTEAFF. The CDR3 region has the DNA TGTGCCAGCAGCCGCGGGGGCCCAGGGAACACTGAAGCTTTCTTT.